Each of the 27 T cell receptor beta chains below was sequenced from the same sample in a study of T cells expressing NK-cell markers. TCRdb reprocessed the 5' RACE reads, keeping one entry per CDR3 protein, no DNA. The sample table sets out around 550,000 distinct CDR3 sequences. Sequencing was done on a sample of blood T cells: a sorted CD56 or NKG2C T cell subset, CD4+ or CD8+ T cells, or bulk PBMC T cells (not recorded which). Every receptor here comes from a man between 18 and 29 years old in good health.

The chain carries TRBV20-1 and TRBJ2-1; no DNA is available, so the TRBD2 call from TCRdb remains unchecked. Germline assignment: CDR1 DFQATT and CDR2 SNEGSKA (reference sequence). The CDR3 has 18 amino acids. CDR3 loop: CSARSGLAAAGSYNEQFF.

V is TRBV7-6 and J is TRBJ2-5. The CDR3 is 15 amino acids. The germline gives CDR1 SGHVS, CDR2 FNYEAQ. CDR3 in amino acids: CASSKTLVDLGTQYF.

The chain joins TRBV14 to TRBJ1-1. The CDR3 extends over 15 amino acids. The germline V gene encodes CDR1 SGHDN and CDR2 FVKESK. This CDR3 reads CASSQRSLGGTEAFF.

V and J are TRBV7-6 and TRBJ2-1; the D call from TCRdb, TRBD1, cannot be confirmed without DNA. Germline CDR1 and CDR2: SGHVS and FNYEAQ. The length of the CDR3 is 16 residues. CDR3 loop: CASSRRGTGGNNEQFF.

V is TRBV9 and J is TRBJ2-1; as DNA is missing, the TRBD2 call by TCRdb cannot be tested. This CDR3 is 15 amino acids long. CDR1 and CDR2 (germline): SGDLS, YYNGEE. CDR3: CASSAGLAGGDEQFF.

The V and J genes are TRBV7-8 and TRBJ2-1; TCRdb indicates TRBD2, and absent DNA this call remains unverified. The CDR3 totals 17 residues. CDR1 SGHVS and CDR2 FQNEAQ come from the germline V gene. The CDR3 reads CASSLGTSVISYNEQFF.

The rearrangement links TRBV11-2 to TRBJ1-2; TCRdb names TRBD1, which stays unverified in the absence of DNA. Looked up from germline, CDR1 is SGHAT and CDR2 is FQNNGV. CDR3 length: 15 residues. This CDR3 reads CASSSLRGATYGYTF.

CDR3: CASSLRTSSQYF. The chain combines TRBV28 with TRBJ2-3; no DNA is available, so the TRBD2 call from TCRdb remains unchecked. Germline lookup yields CDR1 MDHEN and CDR2 SYDVKM. The CDR3 runs 12 residues.

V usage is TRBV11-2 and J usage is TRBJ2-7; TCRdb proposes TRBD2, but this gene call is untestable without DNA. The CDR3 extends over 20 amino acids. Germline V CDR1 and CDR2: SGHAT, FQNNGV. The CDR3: CASSSPGTSGTSRSSYEQYF. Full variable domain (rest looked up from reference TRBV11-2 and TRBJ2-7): EAGVAQSPRYKIIEKRQSVAFWCNPISGHATLYWYQQILGQGPKLLIQFQNNGVVDDSQLPKDRFSAERLKGVDSTLKIQPAKLEDSAVYLCASSSPGTSGTSRSSYEQYFGPGTRLTVT.

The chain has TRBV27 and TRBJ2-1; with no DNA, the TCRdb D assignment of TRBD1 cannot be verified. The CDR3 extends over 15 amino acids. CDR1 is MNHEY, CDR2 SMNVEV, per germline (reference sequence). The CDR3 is CATGSEGQGPNEQFF.

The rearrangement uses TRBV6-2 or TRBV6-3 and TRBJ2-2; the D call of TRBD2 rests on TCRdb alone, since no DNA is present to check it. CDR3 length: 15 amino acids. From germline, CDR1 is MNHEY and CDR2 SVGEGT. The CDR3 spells CASSPDYPGTGELFF.

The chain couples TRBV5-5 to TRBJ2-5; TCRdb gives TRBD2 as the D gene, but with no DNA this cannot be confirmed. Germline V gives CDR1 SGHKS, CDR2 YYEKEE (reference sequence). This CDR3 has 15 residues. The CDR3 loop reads CASRPLLGTLETQYF.

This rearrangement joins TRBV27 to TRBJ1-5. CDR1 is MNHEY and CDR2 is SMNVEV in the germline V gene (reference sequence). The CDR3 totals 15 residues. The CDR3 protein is CASSLSTVSNQPQHF.

CDR3 in amino acids: CASSQDRQGYSPLHF. The chain employs TRBV4-2 and TRBJ1-6; checking the TCRdb D call of TRBD1 is not possible without DNA. This CDR3 region has 15 residues. CDR1 LGHNA and CDR2 YNFKEQ come from the germline V gene.

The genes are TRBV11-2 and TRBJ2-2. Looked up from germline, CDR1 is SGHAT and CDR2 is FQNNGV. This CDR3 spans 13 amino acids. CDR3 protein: CASSPRGLGELFF.

Here the CDR3 reads CASSLADDLNEQFF. This sequence joins TRBV11-2 and TRBJ2-1. Germline CDR1 is SGHAT and CDR2 is FQNNGV. The CDR3 extends over 14 amino acids.

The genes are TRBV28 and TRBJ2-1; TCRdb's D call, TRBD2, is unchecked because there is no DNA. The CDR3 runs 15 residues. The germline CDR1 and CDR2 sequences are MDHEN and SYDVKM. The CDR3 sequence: CASSTSGPDRNEQFF. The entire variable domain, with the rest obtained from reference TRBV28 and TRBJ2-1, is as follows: DVKVTQSSRYLVKRTGEKVFLECVQDMDHENMFWYRQDPGLGLRLIYFSYDVKMKEKGDIPEGYSVSREKKERFSLILESASTNQTSMYLCASSTSGPDRNEQFFGPGTRLTVL.

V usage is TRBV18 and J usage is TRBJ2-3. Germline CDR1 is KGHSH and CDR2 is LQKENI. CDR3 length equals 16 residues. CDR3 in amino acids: CASSRTGVAVTDTQYF. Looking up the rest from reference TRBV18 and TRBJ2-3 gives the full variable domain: NAGVMQNPRHLVRRRGQEARLRCSPMKGHSHVYWYRQLPEEGLKFMVYLQKENIIDESGMPKERFSAEFPKEGPSILRIQQVVRGDSAAYFCASSRTGVAVTDTQYFGPGTRLTVL.

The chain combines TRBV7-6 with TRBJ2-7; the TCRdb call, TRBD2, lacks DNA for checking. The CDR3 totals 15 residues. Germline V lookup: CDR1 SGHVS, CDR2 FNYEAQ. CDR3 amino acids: CASSLAQDSGYEQYF.

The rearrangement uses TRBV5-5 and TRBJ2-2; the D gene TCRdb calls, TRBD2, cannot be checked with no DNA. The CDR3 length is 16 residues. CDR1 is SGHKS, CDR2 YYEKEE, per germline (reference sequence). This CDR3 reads CASSLAPAGNTGELFF.

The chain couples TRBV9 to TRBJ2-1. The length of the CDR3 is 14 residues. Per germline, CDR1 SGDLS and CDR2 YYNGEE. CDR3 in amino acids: CASSVGDSLNEQFF.

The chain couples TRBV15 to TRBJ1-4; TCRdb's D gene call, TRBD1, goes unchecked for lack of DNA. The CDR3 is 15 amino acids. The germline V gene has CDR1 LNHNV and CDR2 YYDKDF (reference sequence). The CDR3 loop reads CATSPPQGRGEKLFF.

CDR3 loop: CASSQDQGTGQETQYF. J is TRBJ2-5 and V is TRBV4-1; lacking DNA, the TRBD1 call made by TCRdb goes unchecked. The CDR3 consists of 16 residues. CDR1 is MGHRA, CDR2 YSYEKL, per germline.

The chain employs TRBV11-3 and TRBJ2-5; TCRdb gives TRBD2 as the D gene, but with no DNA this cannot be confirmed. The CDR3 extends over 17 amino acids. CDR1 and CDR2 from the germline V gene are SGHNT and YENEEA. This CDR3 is CASSLGRGLANGETQYF.

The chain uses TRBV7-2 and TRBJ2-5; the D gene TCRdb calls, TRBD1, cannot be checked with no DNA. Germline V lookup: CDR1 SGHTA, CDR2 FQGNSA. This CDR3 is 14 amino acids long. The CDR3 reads CASSSGTGAETQYF.

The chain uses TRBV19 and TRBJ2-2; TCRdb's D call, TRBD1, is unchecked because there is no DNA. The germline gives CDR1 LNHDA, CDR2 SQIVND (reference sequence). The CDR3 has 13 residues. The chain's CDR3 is CASSDRDAGELFF.

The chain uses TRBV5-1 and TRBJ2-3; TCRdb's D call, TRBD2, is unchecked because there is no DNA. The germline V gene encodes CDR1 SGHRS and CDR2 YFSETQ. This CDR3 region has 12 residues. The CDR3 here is CASSETPDTQYF.